These T cell receptor beta chains were read from a single sample in a study of monozygotic twins with cystic fibrosis. TCRdb's table, derived via immunoSEQ multiplex PCR, lists solely in-frame clones and lacks some. The table records roughly 13,000 clones, over 85% of them present only once. The material sequenced was blood. All receptors come from a girl aged 2 to 9 with cystic fibrosis. The CDR3 runs from the conserved cysteine through the conserved F or W. The D gene is left open where the match is weak. Part of the rows lack a size; the others show once, few, many or a class for expanded clones.

j_call	v_call	clone_size	d_call	cdr3_nt	cdr3_aa
TRBJ2-5	TRBV4-2	-	TRBD2	TGTGCCAGCAGCCAAGATACTTCGCTAGCGGGAAGGGCTTACGGGGAGACCCAGTACTTC	CASSQDTSLAGRAYGETQYF
TRBJ2-7	TRBV15	-	TRBD1	TGTGCCACCAGCAGTCCGGGACAGGGATTCTACGAGCAGTACTTC	CATSSPGQGFYEQYF
TRBJ2-3	TRBV4-1	-	-	TGCGCCAGCAGCCAAGCCGGGACTGGCACAGATACGCAGTATTTT	CASSQAGTGTDTQYF
TRBJ2-7	TRBV27	-	-	TGTGCCAGCAGTTCCGGATACGAGCAGTACTTC	CASSSGYEQYF
TRBJ2-2	TRBV14	few	-	TGTGCCAGCAGCCAAGAAGGAGGGTTAACCGGGGAGCTGTTTTTT	CASSQEGGLTGELFF
TRBJ1-3	TRBV25-1	-	TRBD1	TGTGCCAGCAGTGAAGGGAGGCAGGGGGCTTTCTCTGGAAACACCATATATTTT	CASSEGRQGAFSGNTIYF
TRBJ1-2	TRBV6-6	-	-	TGTGCCAGCAGTTATCCAGGGGCAACGAGAGGCTACACCTTC	CASSYPGATRGYTF
TRBJ2-2	TRBV9	-	TRBD2	TGTGCCAGCAGCACCTCGGCGGGAGATATCACCGGGGAGCTGTTTTTT	CASSTSAGDITGELFF
TRBJ2-2	TRBV2	-	TRBD2	TGTGCCAGCGGCCGACTAGCGGGAGAAACCGGGGAGCTGTTTTTT	CASGRLAGETGELFF
TRBJ2-4	TRBV6-1	once	-	TGTGCCAGCAGTGAAGCTGGGTACAGGAACATTCAGTACTTC	CASSEAGYRNIQYF